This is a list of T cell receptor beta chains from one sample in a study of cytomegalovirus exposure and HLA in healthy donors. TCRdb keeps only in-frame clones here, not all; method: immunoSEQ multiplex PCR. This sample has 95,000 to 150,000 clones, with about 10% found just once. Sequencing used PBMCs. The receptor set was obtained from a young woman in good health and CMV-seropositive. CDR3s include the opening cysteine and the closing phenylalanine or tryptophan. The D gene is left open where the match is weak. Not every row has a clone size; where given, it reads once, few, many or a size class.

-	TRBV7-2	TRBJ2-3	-	CASSLIAPDTQYF	TGTGCCAGCAGCTTAATAGCGCCAGATACGCAGTATTTT
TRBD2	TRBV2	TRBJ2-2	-	CASSGTSGSAGELFF	TGTGCCAGCAGTGGGACTAGCGGGAGTGCCGGGGAGCTGTTTTTT
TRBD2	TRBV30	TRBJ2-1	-	CAWVGTSGSSRYNEQFF	TGTGCCTGGGTCGGGACTAGCGGGAGTTCGCGCTACAATGAGCAGTTCTTC
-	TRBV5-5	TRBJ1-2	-	CASSLDPTGINGYTF	TGTGCCAGCAGCTTGGATCCCACAGGGATTAATGGCTACACCTTC
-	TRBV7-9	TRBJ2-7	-	CASSLAVAISNYEQYF	TGTGCCAGCAGCTTAGCGGTTGCCATAAGCAACTACGAGCAGTACTTC
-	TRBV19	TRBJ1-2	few	CASSILSGRDTYGYTF	TGTGCCAGTAGTATCTTATCGGGTCGGGACACCTATGGCTACACCTTC
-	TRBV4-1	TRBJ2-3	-	CASSRSPGSTDKQYF	TGCGCCAGCAGTCGAAGTCCTGGCAGCACAGATAAGCAGTATTTT
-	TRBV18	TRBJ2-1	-	CASSPSVRSSYNEQFF	TGTGCCAGCTCACCAAGTGTCAGAAGCTCCTACAATGAGCAGTTCTTC
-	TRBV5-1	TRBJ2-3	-	CASSFAGTTDTQYF	TGCGCCAGCAGCTTTGCGGGCACCACAGATACGCAGTATTTT
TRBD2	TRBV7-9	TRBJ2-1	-	CASSLLAGGPNEQFF	TGTGCCAGCAGCCTACTAGCGGGAGGGCCCAATGAGCAGTTCTTC
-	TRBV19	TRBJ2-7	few	CASSMATVREQYF	TGTGCCAGTAGTATGGCGACAGTTCGCGAGCAGTACTTC
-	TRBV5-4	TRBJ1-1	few	CASSLAWGPEAFF	TGTGCCAGCAGCTTGGCATGGGGGCCTGAAGCTTTCTTT
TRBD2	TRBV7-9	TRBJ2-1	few	CASSLGLAEYNEQFF	TGTGCCAGCAGTTTGGGACTAGCGGAGTACAATGAGCAGTTCTTC
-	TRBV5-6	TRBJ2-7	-	CASSSGEFYEQYF	TGTGCCAGCAGCTCGGGGGAATTCTACGAGCAGTACTTC
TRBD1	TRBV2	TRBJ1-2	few	CASSVNRGGGYTF	TGTGCCAGCAGTGTGAACAGGGGAGGTGGCTACACCTTC
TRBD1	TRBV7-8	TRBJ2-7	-	CASSQSWDSSYEQYF	TGTGCCAGCAGCCAATCGTGGGACAGCTCCTACGAGCAGTACTTC
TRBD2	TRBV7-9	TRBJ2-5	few	CASSSGLAAIQETQYF	TGTGCCAGCAGCTCCGGACTAGCGGCTATCCAAGAGACCCAGTACTTC
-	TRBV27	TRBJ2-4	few	CASSFSGRGMVDLAKNIQYF	TGTGCCAGCAGTTTTTCGGGCCGGGGGATGGTTGATTTGGCCAAAAACATTCAGTACTTC
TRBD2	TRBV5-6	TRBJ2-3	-	CASSRILAGGPGAPDTQYF	TGTGCCAGCAGCCGAATACTAGCGGGAGGCCCGGGTGCCCCAGATACGCAGTATTTT
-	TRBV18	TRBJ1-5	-	CASSAVERQPQHF	TGTGCCAGCTCAGCAGTCGAGCGGCAGCCCCAGCATTTT
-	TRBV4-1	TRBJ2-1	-	CASSQVDIYNEQFF	TGCGCCAGCAGCCAAGTCGACATATACAATGAGCAGTTCTTC
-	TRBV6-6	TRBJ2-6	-	CASTTGITSGANVLTF	TGTGCCAGCACCACCGGGATAACCTCTGGGGCCAACGTCCTGACTTTC
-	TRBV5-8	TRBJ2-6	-	CASSFPGGLGANVLTF	TGTGCCAGCAGCTTCCCAGGAGGGCTTGGGGCCAACGTCCTGACTTTC
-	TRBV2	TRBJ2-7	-	CASSEVPTLGEQYF	TGTGCCAGCAGTGAAGTCCCAACCCTCGGCGAGCAGTACTTC
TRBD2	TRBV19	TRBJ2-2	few	CASRIGQGTSGGYTGELFF	TGTGCCAGTAGGATCGGGCAGGGGACTAGCGGGGGATACACCGGGGAGCTGTTTTTT
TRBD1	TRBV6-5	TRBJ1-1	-	CASSPGGNTEAFF	TGTGCCAGCAGTCCAGGGGGGAACACTGAAGCTTTCTTT
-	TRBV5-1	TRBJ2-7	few	CASSSTHNSYEQYF	TGCGCCAGCAGCTCCACACACAATTCCTACGAGCAGTACTTC
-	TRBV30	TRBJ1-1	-	CAWRNTEAFF	TGTGCCTGGCGGAACACTGAAGCTTTCTTT
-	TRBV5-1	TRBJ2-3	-	CASSLEGVKTDTQYF	TGCGCCAGCAGCTTGGAGGGGGTCAAGACAGATACGCAGTATTTT
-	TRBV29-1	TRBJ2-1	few	CSVSGYNEQFF	TGCAGCGTGAGCGGGTACAATGAGCAGTTCTTC
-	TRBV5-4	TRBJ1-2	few	CASSLVDKNYGYTF	TGTGCCAGCAGCTTGGTAGACAAAAACTATGGCTACACCTTC
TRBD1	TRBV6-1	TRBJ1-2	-	CASSEGQGAGYGYTF	TGTGCCAGCAGTGAGGGACAGGGGGCAGGCTATGGCTACACCTTC
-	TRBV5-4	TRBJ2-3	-	CASGEVPLTDTQYF	TGTGCCAGCGGCGAGGTGCCCCTCACAGATACGCAGTATTTT
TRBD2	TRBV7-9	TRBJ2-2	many	CASIGTSGRAGTGELFF	TGTGCCAGCATCGGGACTAGCGGGAGGGCCGGAACCGGGGAGCTGTTTTTT
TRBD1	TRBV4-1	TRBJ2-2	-	CASSLTTGREAGELFF	TGCGCCAGCAGCCTGACGACAGGGCGTGAGGCCGGGGAGCTGTTTTTT
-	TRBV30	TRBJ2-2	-	CAWSGTLNTGELFF	TGTGCCTGGAGTGGGACATTGAACACCGGGGAGCTGTTTTTT
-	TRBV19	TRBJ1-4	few	CASRDRPTTNEKLFF	TGTGCCAGTAGGGACAGACCAACAACTAATGAAAAACTGTTTTTT